This is a list of T cell receptor beta chains from one sample in a study of blood T cell repertoires in COVID-19. TCRdb keeps only in-frame clones here, not all; method: immunoSEQ multiplex PCR. The sample records about 58,000 clones, approximately 91% being singletons. The sequenced sample was peripheral blood. These receptors were obtained from a woman in her fifties or sixties with active COVID-19. Each CDR3 is given with its conserved first and last residue. The D gene is left open where the match is weak. Only some rows state a clone size, as once, few, many or a class for expanded clones.

clone size: NA; J gene: TRBJ1-2; CDR3 length: 14; D gene: NA; V gene: TRBV6-4; CDR3 DNA: TGTGCCAGCAGTGTGGACAGCTCCTACTATGGCTACACCTTC; CDR3 protein: CASSVDSSYYGYTF
clone size: few; J gene: TRBJ1-1; CDR3 length: 12; D gene: TRBD1; V gene: TRBV29-1; CDR3 DNA: TGCAGCGTGGAACCCGGACAGGGAGAAGCTTTCTTT; CDR3 protein: CSVEPGQGEAFF
clone size: NA; J gene: TRBJ2-3; CDR3 length: 16; D gene: TRBD2; V gene: TRBV19; CDR3 DNA: TGTGCCAGTAGTATGAGGACTAGCGGGGTTGCAGATACGCAGTATTTT; CDR3 protein: CASSMRTSGVADTQYF
clone size: NA; J gene: TRBJ2-7; CDR3 length: 15; D gene: TRBD1; V gene: TRBV15; CDR3 DNA: TGTGCCACCAGCGACTGGGACAGGGGCAGGTACGAGCAGTACTTC; CDR3 protein: CATSDWDRGRYEQYF
clone size: NA; J gene: TRBJ1-5; CDR3 length: 12; D gene: NA; V gene: TRBV18; CDR3 DNA: TGTGCCAGCTCACCACCGGGAGAGCCCCAGCATTTT; CDR3 protein: CASSPPGEPQHF
clone size: NA; J gene: TRBJ2-1; CDR3 length: 15; D gene: TRBD2; V gene: TRBV5-1; CDR3 DNA: TGCGCCAGCAGCTTCAACCGGACTAGCGGGGGGCTACTGGTCTTC; CDR3 protein: CASSFNRTSGGLLVF
clone size: NA; J gene: TRBJ2-7; CDR3 length: 15; D gene: TRBD2; V gene: TRBV27; CDR3 DNA: TGTGCCAGCAGACTAGCGGGGGGTAGCTCCTACGAGCAGTACTTC; CDR3 protein: CASRLAGGSSYEQYF
clone size: NA; J gene: TRBJ2-1; CDR3 length: 13; D gene: NA; V gene: TRBV27; CDR3 DNA: TGTGCCAGCAGTTTTGGACTCTACAATGAGCAGTTCTTC; CDR3 protein: CASSFGLYNEQFF
clone size: NA; J gene: TRBJ1-6; CDR3 length: 14; D gene: NA; V gene: TRBV23-1; CDR3 DNA: TGCGCCAGCAGTCAAAGGCAGAGGCAATCAGACCTCCACTTT; CDR3 protein: CASSQRQRQSDLHF
clone size: NA; J gene: TRBJ2-7; CDR3 length: 14; D gene: TRBD1; V gene: TRBV5-5; CDR3 DNA: TGTGCCAGCAGCCTTTGGGACAGGGAACACGAGCAGTACTTC; CDR3 protein: CASSLWDREHEQYF
clone size: NA; J gene: TRBJ2-1; CDR3 length: 15; D gene: NA; V gene: TRBV7-3; CDR3 DNA: TGTGCCAGCAGCTTATTGGGGGCTGAGGGGAATGAGCAGTTCTTC; CDR3 protein: CASSLLGAEGNEQFF
clone size: NA; J gene: TRBJ1-2; CDR3 length: 12; D gene: NA; V gene: TRBV11-1; CDR3 DNA: TGTGCCAGCAGCCTGCGGGGGTATGGCTACACCTTC; CDR3 protein: CASSLRGYGYTF
clone size: NA; J gene: TRBJ2-1; CDR3 length: 15; D gene: NA; V gene: TRBV6-5; CDR3 DNA: TGTGCCAGCACCCTTGGGTGGAGTGCCTACAATGAGCAGTTCTTC; CDR3 protein: CASTLGWSAYNEQFF
clone size: NA; J gene: TRBJ1-6; CDR3 length: 18; D gene: TRBD1; V gene: TRBV7-6; CDR3 DNA: TGTGCCAGCAGCCAGGGAGGGGGCGGGAGGTCCTATAATTCACCCCTCCACTTT; CDR3 protein: CASSQGGGGRSYNSPLHF
clone size: once; J gene: TRBJ2-6; CDR3 length: 16; D gene: TRBD2; V gene: TRBV5-1; CDR3 DNA: TGCGCCAGCAGCTTGGCGGGGGGGACTGGGGCCAACGTCCTGACTTTC; CDR3 protein: CASSLAGGTGANVLTF
clone size: NA; J gene: TRBJ2-3; CDR3 length: 16; D gene: TRBD1; V gene: TRBV24-1; CDR3 DNA: TGTGCCACCAGTGATGCTGTGACAGGGGGGACAGATACGCAGTATTTT; CDR3 protein: CATSDAVTGGTDTQYF
clone size: once; J gene: TRBJ1-6; CDR3 length: 14; D gene: NA; V gene: TRBV2; CDR3 DNA: TGTGCCAGCGCGTTGGACAGCACAAATTCACCCCTCCACTTT; CDR3 protein: CASALDSTNSPLHF
clone size: NA; J gene: TRBJ2-2; CDR3 length: 15; D gene: TRBD2; V gene: TRBV6-5; CDR3 DNA: TGTGCCAGCAGTTACATCGCGGGGGGCACCGGGGAGCTGTTTTTT; CDR3 protein: CASSYIAGGTGELFF
clone size: NA; J gene: TRBJ2-7; CDR3 length: 13; D gene: TRBD1; V gene: TRBV20-1; CDR3 DNA: TGCAGTGCTAGTCGGGACAGGGTGTACGAGCAGTACTTC; CDR3 protein: CSASRDRVYEQYF
clone size: once; J gene: TRBJ2-3; CDR3 length: 13; D gene: NA; V gene: TRBV13; CDR3 DNA: TGTGCCAGCAGCTCCCGTCCGGGAGATACGCAGTATTTT; CDR3 protein: CASSSRPGDTQYF
clone size: NA; J gene: TRBJ2-5; CDR3 length: 16; D gene: NA; V gene: TRBV6-6; CDR3 DNA: TGTGCCAGCAGTTACTCAGGTAGCGGATATCAAGAGACCCAGTACTTC; CDR3 protein: CASSYSGSGYQETQYF
clone size: NA; J gene: TRBJ1-1; CDR3 length: 13; D gene: NA; V gene: TRBV2; CDR3 DNA: TGTGCCAGCAGTGACCCCGGGGGCACTGAAGCTTTCTTT; CDR3 protein: CASSDPGGTEAFF
clone size: NA; J gene: TRBJ1-5; CDR3 length: 14; D gene: NA; V gene: TRBV2; CDR3 DNA: TGTGCCAGCAGTGAGGGCAGGCCCGTGAACCCCCAGCATTTT; CDR3 protein: CASSEGRPVNPQHF
clone size: NA; J gene: TRBJ2-3; CDR3 length: 13; D gene: TRBD2; V gene: TRBV24-1; CDR3 DNA: TGTGCCACGAGCGCGGGGGGCACAGATACGCAGTATTTT; CDR3 protein: CATSAGGTDTQYF
clone size: NA; J gene: TRBJ2-3; CDR3 length: 18; D gene: TRBD1; V gene: TRBV9; CDR3 DNA: TGTGCCAGCAGCGCACCCGGGACAGGGGCAGGTAACACAGATACGCAGTATTTT; CDR3 protein: CASSAPGTGAGNTDTQYF
clone size: NA; J gene: TRBJ1-6; CDR3 length: 13; D gene: NA; V gene: TRBV7-9; CDR3 DNA: TGTGCCAGCAGCTCGTTATCCAATTCACCCCTCCACTTT; CDR3 protein: CASSSLSNSPLHF
clone size: NA; J gene: TRBJ2-5; CDR3 length: 14; D gene: TRBD2; V gene: TRBV5-4; CDR3 DNA: TGTGCCAGCAGCGTCCCGGGGGGCCAAGAGACCCAGTACTTC; CDR3 protein: CASSVPGGQETQYF
clone size: NA; J gene: TRBJ2-1; CDR3 length: 15; D gene: TRBD1; V gene: TRBV4-3; CDR3 DNA: TGCGCCAGCAGCCAGGAACAGGGGAGAATACATGAGCAGTTCTTC; CDR3 protein: CASSQEQGRIHEQFF
clone size: NA; J gene: TRBJ1-2; CDR3 length: 16; D gene: NA; V gene: TRBV1; CDR3 DNA: TGCACCAGCAGCCGAAAACCCCTGGACAAAGTTGGTGGCTACACCTTC; CDR3 protein: CTSSRKPLDKVGGYTF
clone size: NA; J gene: TRBJ2-2; CDR3 length: 12; D gene: NA; V gene: TRBV7-8; CDR3 DNA: TGTGCCAGCAGTTTCATAGCGGGGGAGCTGTTTTTT; CDR3 protein: CASSFIAGELFF
clone size: NA; J gene: TRBJ1-3; CDR3 length: 16; D gene: NA; V gene: TRBV9; CDR3 DNA: TGTGCCAGCAGCGCGGACATCAGACTAGTAGGAAACACCATATATTTT; CDR3 protein: CASSADIRLVGNTIYF
clone size: once; J gene: TRBJ2-7; CDR3 length: 16; D gene: TRBD1; V gene: TRBV5-4; CDR3 DNA: TGTGCGAGCGGCCCCTTTTCAGGGGGCCTGCAGTACGAGCAGTACTTC; CDR3 protein: CASGPFSGGLQYEQYF